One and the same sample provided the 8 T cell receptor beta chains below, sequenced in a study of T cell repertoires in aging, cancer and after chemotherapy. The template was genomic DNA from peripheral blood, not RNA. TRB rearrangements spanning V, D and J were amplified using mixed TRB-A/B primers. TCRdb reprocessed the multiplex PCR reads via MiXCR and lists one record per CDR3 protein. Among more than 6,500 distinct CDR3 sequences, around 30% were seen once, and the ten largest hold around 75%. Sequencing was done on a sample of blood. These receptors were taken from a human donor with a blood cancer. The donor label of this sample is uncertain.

The CDR3 bases are TGTGCCGCCGGGCGGGGGCCCGAATGGGGCCACATTCAGTACTTC. This sequence encodes CAAGRGPEWGHIQYF. This chain links TRBV19 with TRBJ2-4; weak D call: TRBD2 (7 bases). The CDR3 contains 15 residues. Trimming took off 11 bases at V and 8 bases at J, with 25 bases between the two ends. Germline loops: CDR1 LNHDA, CDR2 SQIVND (reference sequence).

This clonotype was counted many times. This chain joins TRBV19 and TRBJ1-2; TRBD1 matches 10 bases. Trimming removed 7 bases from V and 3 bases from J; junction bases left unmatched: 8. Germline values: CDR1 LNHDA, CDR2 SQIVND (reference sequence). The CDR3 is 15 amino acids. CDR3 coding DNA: TGTGCCAGTAAGGACGGGACAGGGGCATACTATGGCTACACCTTC. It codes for CASKDGTGAYYGYTF.

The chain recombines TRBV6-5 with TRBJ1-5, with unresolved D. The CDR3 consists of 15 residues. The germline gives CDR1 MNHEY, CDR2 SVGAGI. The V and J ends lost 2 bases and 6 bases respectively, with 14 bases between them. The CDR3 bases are TGTGCCAGCAGTTACGGTTTGGGGTCGGGTCAGCCCCAGCATTTT. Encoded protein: CASSYGLGSGQPQHF.

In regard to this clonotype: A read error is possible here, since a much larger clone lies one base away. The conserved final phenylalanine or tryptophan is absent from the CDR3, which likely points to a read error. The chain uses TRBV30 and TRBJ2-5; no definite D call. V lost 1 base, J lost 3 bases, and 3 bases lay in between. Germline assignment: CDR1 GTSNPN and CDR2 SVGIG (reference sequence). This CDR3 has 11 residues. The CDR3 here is CAWSAEETQYY. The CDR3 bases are TGTGCCTGGAGTGCTGAAGAGACCCAGTACTAC.

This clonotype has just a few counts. CDR3 DNA: TGTGCCATCAAGGGGACCCAAACTTCCTACGAGCAGTACTTC. Residues: CAIKGTQTSYEQYF. J is TRBJ2-7 and V is TRBV10-3, with D possibly being TRBD1 or TRBD2 (5 bases each). There are 14 residues in the CDR3. Trimming took 7 bases from V and 1 from J, leaving 14 bases between them. CDR1 is ENHRY and CDR2 is SYGVKD in the germline V gene.

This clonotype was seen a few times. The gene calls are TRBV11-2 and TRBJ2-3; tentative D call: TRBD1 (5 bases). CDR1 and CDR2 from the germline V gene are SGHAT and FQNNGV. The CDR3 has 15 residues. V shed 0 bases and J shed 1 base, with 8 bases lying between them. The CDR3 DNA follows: TGTGCCAGCAGCTTAGAGGGGCCCCGCACAGATACGCAGTATTTT. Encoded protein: CASSLEGPRTDTQYF. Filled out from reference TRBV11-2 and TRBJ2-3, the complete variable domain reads EAGVAQSPRYKIIEKRQSVAFWCNPISGHATLYWYQQILGQGPKLLIQFQNNGVVDDSQLPKDRFSAERLKGVDSTLKIQPAKLEDSAVYLCASSLEGPRTDTQYFGPGTRLTVL.

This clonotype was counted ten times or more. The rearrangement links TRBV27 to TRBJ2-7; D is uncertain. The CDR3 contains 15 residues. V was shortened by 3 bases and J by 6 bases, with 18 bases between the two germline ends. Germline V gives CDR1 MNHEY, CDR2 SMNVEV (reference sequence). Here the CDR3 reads CASSFNTGGEGEQYF. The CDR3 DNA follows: TGTGCCAGCAGTTTCAACACTGGCGGAGAAGGCGAGCAGTACTTC.

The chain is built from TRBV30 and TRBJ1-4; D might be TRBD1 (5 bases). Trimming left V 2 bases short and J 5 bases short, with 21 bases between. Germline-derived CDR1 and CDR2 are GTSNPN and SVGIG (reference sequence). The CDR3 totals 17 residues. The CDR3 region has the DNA TGTGCCTGGAGTAGGTTGGGACCGGGACGCAGAAATGAAAAACTGTTTTTT. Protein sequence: CAWSRLGPGRRNEKLFF.